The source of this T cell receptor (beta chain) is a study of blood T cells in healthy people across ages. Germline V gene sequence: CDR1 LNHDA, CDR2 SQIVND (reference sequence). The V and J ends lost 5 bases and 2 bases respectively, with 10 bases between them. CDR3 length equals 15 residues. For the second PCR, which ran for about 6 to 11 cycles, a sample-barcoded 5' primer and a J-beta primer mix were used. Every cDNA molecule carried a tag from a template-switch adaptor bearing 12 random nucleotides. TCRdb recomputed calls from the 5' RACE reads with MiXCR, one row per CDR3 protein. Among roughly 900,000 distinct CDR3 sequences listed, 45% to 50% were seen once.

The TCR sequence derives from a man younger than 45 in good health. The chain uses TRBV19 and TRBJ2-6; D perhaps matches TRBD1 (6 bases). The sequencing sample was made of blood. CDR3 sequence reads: CASSGNRAGANVLTF. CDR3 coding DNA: TGTGCCAGTAGTGGGAACAGGGCTGGGGCCAACGTCCTGACTTTC.